Below, 19 T cell receptor beta chains from the same sample are listed, as sequenced in a study of CD8 T cells in ankylosing spondylitis (dated by TCRdb to 2017 to 2019). The protocol used for the library was 5' RACE. This sample was sequenced with an Illumina HiSeq 2500. TCRdb itself trimmed the public reads at Q25 with fastp, ran MiXCR and retained productive beta chains. Rows with a matching CDR3 protein are joined into one entry that keeps the most common DNA and genes. The table for this sample lists 200,000 to 250,000 distinct CDR3 sequences; around 24% of them were counted only once. The ten largest clones take up under 7% of the sample. The sample consisted of blood, either unsorted or a sorted T cell fraction (not recorded which). The receptor set was obtained from a male donor with ankylosing spondylitis or in good health (not recorded which).

Here the CDR3 DNA reads TGCAGTGCTATACATAGCGGGAGTGCCAAAAACATTCAGTACTTC. It encodes CSAIHSGSAKNIQYF. The gene calls are TRBV20-1 and TRBJ2-4; 9 bases align to TRBD2. CDR3 length equals 15 residues. In germline, CDR1 is DFQATT, CDR2 SNEGSKA (reference sequence). J gave up 1 base and V 4 bases, and 5 bases lay outside the gene matches.

V and J are TRBV20-1 and TRBJ1-3, with D unresolved. CDR1 and CDR2 (germline): DFQATT, SNEGSKA (reference sequence). Trimming removed 1 base from V and 0 bases from J, with 13 bases in between. CDR3 length: 16 residues. The CDR3 loop reads CSARGEGIHSGNTIYF. CDR3 DNA: TGCAGTGCTAGAGGGGAGGGAATTCACTCTGGAAACACCATATATTTT.

Of note for this clonotype: An end of the junction does not agree with germline; a read error may underlie this. The V gene is TRBV6-6, the J gene TRBJ1-2; D gene ambiguous. Germline CDR1 MNHNY, CDR2 SVGAGI (reference sequence). The CDR3 extends over 11 amino acids. The CDR3 reads CASNEDYGYPF. CDR3 DNA: TGTGCCAGCAATGAGGACTATGGCTACCCCTTC.

V gene TRBV6-5 combines with J gene TRBJ2-3; D gene ambiguous. Germline loops: CDR1 MNHEY, CDR2 SVGAGI. This CDR3 has 13 amino acids. Trimming cost V 3 bases and J 3 bases, with 7 bases left between them. CDR3 protein: CASSYGPTDTQYF. The CDR3 nucleotides are TGTGCCAGCAGTTATGGCCCAACAGATACGCAGTATTTT.

This clonotype was seen repeatedly, ten times or more. This chain joins TRBV11-2 and TRBJ2-3; 8 positions agree with TRBD1. CDR1 and CDR2 from the germline V gene are SGHAT and FQNNGV. The V gene end was trimmed by 1 base and the J gene end by 5 bases; junction bases not matched to a gene: 8. This CDR3 is built from 16 residues. CDR3 bases: TGTGCCAGCAGCTTAGGGTTTCAGGGGGCTGGAGATACGCAGTATTTT. As protein: CASSLGFQGAGDTQYF.

The genes are TRBV5-6 and TRBJ2-7; TRBD1 matches at 9 bases. J gave up 7 bases and V 1 base, and 6 bases lay outside the gene matches. Germline CDR1 SGHDT, CDR2 YYEEEE. The CDR3 is made up of 14 amino acids. DNA of the CDR3: TGTGCCAGCAGCTTGTTGGGACAGGGAACTGAGCAGTACTTC. Amino acids: CASSLLGQGTEQYF.

This clonotype was found many times. The chain couples TRBV12-3 or TRBV12-4 to TRBJ2-1; the match to TRBD2 covers 8 bases. V was pared by 5 bases and J by 2 bases, with 5 bases of the junction left unmatched. The CDR3 totals 15 residues. CDR3 sequence reads: CASSGGTRAYNEQFF. CDR3 sequence (DNA): TGTGCCAGCAGTGGCGGGACTAGAGCCTACAATGAGCAGTTCTTC.

This clonotype was observed a few times. This chain joins TRBV7-2 and TRBJ1-5, with D perhaps TRBD1 (5 bases). There are 14 residues in the CDR3. Germline loops: CDR1 SGHTA, CDR2 FQGNSA. V shed 5 bases and J shed 3 bases, with 11 bases lying between them. CDR3 residues: CASSLLGVNQPQHF. The DNA of the CDR3 is TGTGCCAGCAGCCTCCTAGGGGTCAATCAGCCCCAGCATTTT.

This clonotype showed up just a few times. CDR3 loop: CASKGPVSSYEQYF. In DNA, the CDR3 is TGTGCCAGCAAAGGACCCGTTAGTTCCTACGAGCAGTACTTC. This sequence joins TRBV6-2 or TRBV6-3 and TRBJ2-7; D is ambiguous. The CDR3 consists of 14 residues. V was clipped by 7 bases and J by 1 base, with 14 bases between them. Germline CDR1 MNHEY, CDR2 SVGEGT.

There are a few counts of this clonotype. This chain connects TRBV20-1 to TRBJ2-5, with D perhaps assigned TRBD1 or TRBD2 (6 bases each). The CDR3 consists of 15 residues. Germline V gene data show CDR1 as DFQATT and CDR2 as SNEGSKA (reference sequence). Trimming took 0 bases from V and 4 from J, leaving 15 bases between them. This chain's CDR3 is CSARDLGGGLETQYF. The CDR3 region has the DNA TGCAGTGCTAGAGATTTGGGGGGCGGCTTAGAGACCCAGTACTTC.

The V gene is TRBV12-3 or TRBV12-4, the J gene TRBJ2-3; 8 bases agree with TRBD1. The CDR3 consists of 14 residues. With V trimmed by 4 bases and J by 7 bases, 7 bases remained unmatched. The CDR3 nucleotides are TGTGCCAGCAGTTACAGGGGGTCATCGAATACGCAGTATTTT. Encoded protein: CASSYRGSSNTQYF.

In its sample, this clonotype was seen many times. The chain links TRBV4-1 to TRBJ2-1, with TRBD2 identical over 7 bases. Germline CDR1 MGHRA, CDR2 YSYEKL. V lost 1 base and J lost 4; bases outside the gene matches: 10. This CDR3 comprises 17 residues. CDR3 region: CASSQVDMGLQYNEQFF. The CDR3, as DNA: TGCGCCAGCAGCCAAGTCGATATGGGACTACAGTACAATGAGCAGTTCTTC.

The chain joins TRBV6-1 to TRBJ2-7; possibly TRBD1 or TRBD2 for D (5 bases each). The germline V and J ends were trimmed by 4 bases and 0 bases, with 13 bases remaining between them. Germline V CDR1 and CDR2: MNHNS, SASEGT. The CDR3 has 15 amino acids. This CDR3 reads CASSGRDASSYEQYF. The CDR3 DNA reads TGTGCCAGCAGTGGCCGGGACGCCAGCTCCTACGAGCAGTACTTC.

V and J are TRBV20-1 and TRBJ2-1; 13 bases are a match to TRBD2. Germline V lookup: CDR1 DFQATT, CDR2 SNEGSKA (reference sequence). Unmatched junction bases numbered 8, after V lost 3 bases and J lost 9 bases. The CDR3 extends over 15 amino acids. CDR3 in DNA: TGCAGTGCTAGCCCGGGACTAGCGGGACGGGGTGAGCAGTTCTTC. Protein product: CSASPGLAGRGEQFF.

The CDR3 reads CASSLNRQGAYNEQFF. The CDR3 DNA sequence: TGCGCCAGCAGCTTAAATCGACAGGGGGCCTACAATGAGCAGTTCTTC. This rearrangement joins TRBV5-1 to TRBJ2-1; 9 nucleotides line up with TRBD1. CDR1 is SGHRS and CDR2 is YFSETQ in the germline V gene. The CDR3 totals 16 residues. V trimming: 2 bases; J trimming: 2 bases; junction bases outside the gene matches: 5.

There are a few counts of this clonotype. V and J are TRBV7-9 and TRBJ1-2; D is undetermined. The germline gives CDR1 SEHNR, CDR2 FQNEAQ (reference sequence). The CDR3 loop spans 14 amino acids. The V end lost 4 bases, the J end lost 4 bases, and 13 bases lay between the germline ends. CDR3 in amino acids: CASSYQAAPYGYTF. DNA for the CDR3: TGTGCCAGCAGCTACCAGGCAGCTCCCTATGGCTACACCTTC.

The genes are TRBV20-1 and TRBJ2-5; D is uncertain. Trimming left V 4 bases short and J 4 bases short, with 10 bases between. Germline CDR1 reads DFQATT; CDR2 reads SNEGSKA (reference sequence). CDR3 length: 12 residues. CDR3 DNA sequence: TGCAGTGCTACCCGACCGGCAGAGACCCAGTACTTC. As protein: CSATRPAETQYF.

The chain combines TRBV20-1 with TRBJ2-4, with 7 bases matching TRBD2. Germline CDR1 reads DFQATT; CDR2 reads SNEGSKA (reference sequence). Germline trimming cut 6 bases from V and 7 bases from J; bases unmatched to any gene: 6. This CDR3 spans 12 amino acids. CDR3 region: CSAFGGSNIQYF. The CDR3 DNA reads TGCAGTGCCTTTGGCGGGAGTAACATTCAGTACTTC.

This clonotype was counted at least ten times. The CDR3 reads CVGATDTQYF. CDR3 DNA: TGCGTTGGTGCCACAGATACGCAGTATTTT. The chain recombines TRBV29-1 with TRBJ2-3; D not resolved. The CDR3 runs to 10 residues. Germline V gene data show CDR1 as SQVTM and CDR2 as ANQGSEA.